The 7 T cell receptor beta chains presented below share a single source sample, sequenced in a study of beta chain features in type 1 diabetes. Isolated RNA was reverse transcribed in full, so expressed TCRB transcripts were sequenced. Profiled with immunoSEQ multiplex PCR; TCRdb holds only in-frame clones, not every one. In the table there are 430,000 or so clones, about an eighth of which are singletons. What was sequenced was naive CD4+ T cells from blood. The receptors were sampled from a woman younger than 35 in good health.

The V and J genes are TRBV4-1 and TRBJ2-5; D assignment may be TRBD1 or TRBD2 (5 bases each). Germline CDR1 reads MGHRA; CDR2 reads YSYEKL. Trimming took 1 base from V and 0 from J, leaving 9 bases between them. This CDR3 comprises 15 residues. The CDR3 region is CASSQAGPYQETQYF. DNA of the CDR3: TGCGCCAGCAGCCAAGCGGGGCCTTACCAAGAGACCCAGTACTTC.

The V and J genes are TRBV2 and TRBJ1-1, with unresolved D. Trimming took 2 bases from V and 1 from J, leaving 5 bases between them. Germline CDR1 and CDR2: SNHLY and FYNNEI. The CDR3 is 13 residues long. The CDR3 bases are TGTGCCAGCAGTGAAAATAGGAACACTGAAGCTTTCTTT. It is translated as CASSENRNTEAFF.

This clone came up a few times. The rearrangement uses TRBV5-6 and TRBJ1-3; D ambiguous. V was trimmed by 1 base and J by 4 bases, leaving 3 bases between them. The germline CDR1 and CDR2 sequences are SGHDT and YYEEEE. CDR3 size: 12 residues. CDR3 sequence: CASSLKGNTIYF. The CDR3 DNA sequence: TGTGCCAGCAGCTTGAAGGGAAACACCATATATTTT.

The chain recombines TRBV7-9 with TRBJ2-1; perhaps TRBD2 as D (6 bases). This CDR3 spans 15 amino acids. Germline V gene sequence: CDR1 SEHNR, CDR2 FQNEAQ (reference sequence). V shed 4 bases and J shed 8 bases, with 18 bases lying between them. DNA of the CDR3: TGTGCCAGCAGCTCCCGAGGCCAACGGAGGGATGAGCAGTTCTTC. It specifies CASSSRGQRRDEQFF.

The chain uses TRBV9 and TRBJ2-7; D remains ambiguous. Looked up from germline, CDR1 is SGDLS and CDR2 is YYNGEE. The ends were cut back, 3 bases at V and 7 bases at J, with 8 bases in the middle. The length of the CDR3 is 11 residues. The CDR3 spells CASSGEGEQYV. CDR3 bases: TGTGCCAGCAGCGGCGAAGGGGAGCAGTACGTC.

The chain links TRBV28 to TRBJ2-1; no firm D call. The CDR3 sequence is 12 residues long. CDR1 and CDR2 from the germline V gene are MDHEN and SYDVKM. V lost 1 base and J 6 bases, leaving 4 bases between the germline ends. CDR3 in DNA: TGTGCCAGCAGTTTATCTGGCAATGAGCAGTTCTTC. This translates into CASSLSGNEQFF.

The rearrangement links TRBV19 to TRBJ2-6, with unresolved D. The V gene's germline CDR1 is LNHDA and CDR2 SQIVND (reference sequence). There are 13 residues in the CDR3. Deletions cut 10 bases from V and 0 bases from J, with 7 bases between. The CDR3 loop reads CATESSGANVLTF. CDR3 in DNA: TGTGCCACAGAGAGCTCTGGGGCCAACGTCCTGACTTTC.